A selection of T cell receptor beta chains follows, all from one sample in a study of vaccination effects on CD4 cells after COVID-19. The antigens of these receptors remain unknown. Method: immunoSEQ multiplex PCR; TCRdb's copy keeps in-frame clones and lacks some. The data contain fewer than 60,000 clones, roughly 77% of them singletons. Sequencing was performed on CD4+ T cells from PBMCs cultured with HIV peptides, taken before COVID-19 vaccination. The receptors were gathered from a human donor who had a prior SARS-CoV-2 infection. Both conserved end residues are part of each CDR3. The D gene is left open where the match is weak. A clone size is listed for some rows: how often the clone was seen (once, few, many), or a class if it is expanded.

CDR3 DNA: TGTGCCAGCAGCCAAGAAGGAGTCCAAAGCACAGATACGCAGTATTTT; CDR3 protein: CASSQEGVQSTDTQYF; V gene: TRBV3-1/TRBV3-2; clone size: NA; D gene: NA; J gene: TRBJ2-3
CDR3 DNA: TGCGCCAGCAGCGGAGGGGGGTTCCTCACCGGGGAGCTGTTTTTT; CDR3 protein: CASSGGGFLTGELFF; V gene: TRBV5-1; clone size: NA; D gene: NA; J gene: TRBJ2-2
CDR3 DNA: TGTGCCAGCAGCTTTTCTTTGAATCAGCCCCAGCATTTT; CDR3 protein: CASSFSLNQPQHF; V gene: TRBV5-6; clone size: NA; D gene: NA; J gene: TRBJ1-5
CDR3 DNA: TGTGCCAGCAGCAAAGATGGTCCAGGGGGACGGCTAGCGGGAAGTAGCGAGCAGTACTTC; CDR3 protein: CASSKDGPGGRLAGSSEQYF; V gene: TRBV21-1; clone size: NA; D gene: NA; J gene: TRBJ2-7
CDR3 DNA: TGTGCCAGCAGCCAACTGACGAGACTGACTAGCGGGAGCAATGAGCAGTTCTTC; CDR3 protein: CASSQLTRLTSGSNEQFF; V gene: TRBV3-1/TRBV3-2; clone size: few; D gene: TRBD2; J gene: TRBJ2-1
CDR3 DNA: TGTGCCAGCAGCTCACAGGCAGGGATCTTTGGGGCCAACGTCCTGACTTTC; CDR3 protein: CASSSQAGIFGANVLTF; V gene: TRBV7-3; clone size: NA; D gene: NA; J gene: TRBJ2-6
CDR3 DNA: TGTGCCAGCAGCTTATTGGTTGACCGTGATACGCAGTATTTT; CDR3 protein: CASSLLVDRDTQYF; V gene: TRBV13; clone size: NA; D gene: NA; J gene: TRBJ2-3
CDR3 DNA: TGTGCCAGCAGGAGGGGGCGGAAAATTGGCTATGGCTACACCTTC; CDR3 protein: CASRRGRKIGYGYTF; V gene: TRBV11-3; clone size: NA; D gene: TRBD1; J gene: TRBJ1-2
CDR3 DNA: TGTGCCAGCAGCAAGGGACTAGCGGGAGCTGAGCAGTTCTTC; CDR3 protein: CASSKGLAGAEQFF; V gene: TRBV7-2; clone size: NA; D gene: TRBD2; J gene: TRBJ2-1
CDR3 DNA: TGTGCTAGTGGTTTGGAGACGGACAGGAGTGTCGCCTTC; CDR3 protein: CASGLETDRSVAF; V gene: TRBV12-5; clone size: NA; D gene: TRBD1; J gene: TRBJ1-2
CDR3 DNA: TGTGCCATCAGTGGGCTAGCGGGAGGGCGCCAAACCTACAATGAGCAGTTCTTC; CDR3 protein: CAISGLAGGRQTYNEQFF; V gene: TRBV10-3; clone size: NA; D gene: TRBD2; J gene: TRBJ2-1
CDR3 DNA: TGTGCCAGCGCTAGCGTCCCGAGCACAGATACGCAGTATTTT; CDR3 protein: CASASVPSTDTQYF; V gene: TRBV7-3; clone size: once; D gene: NA; J gene: TRBJ2-3
CDR3 DNA: TGTGCCAGCAGTGATACGGGTCTACCCTCCTCCTACAATGAGCAGTTCTTC; CDR3 protein: CASSDTGLPSSYNEQFF; V gene: TRBV2; clone size: NA; D gene: NA; J gene: TRBJ2-1
CDR3 DNA: TGTGCCAGCAGCCAAATATCCACTGAAGCTTTCTTT; CDR3 protein: CASSQISTEAFF; V gene: TRBV3-1/TRBV3-2; clone size: NA; D gene: NA; J gene: TRBJ1-1
CDR3 DNA: TGTGCCAGCAGCTTAGTAGGGGCGGGAGTCCTCTATGAGCAGTTCTTC; CDR3 protein: CASSLVGAGVLYEQFF; V gene: TRBV7-8; clone size: NA; D gene: TRBD2; J gene: TRBJ2-1
CDR3 DNA: TGTGCCAGCAGTGGGAGCAAGACCCAGTACTTC; CDR3 protein: CASSGSKTQYF; V gene: TRBV2; clone size: NA; D gene: NA; J gene: TRBJ2-5
CDR3 DNA: TGTGCCAGCTCACCATACGGGGCAAGGGGCTACACCTTC; CDR3 protein: CASSPYGARGYTF; V gene: TRBV18; clone size: NA; D gene: NA; J gene: TRBJ1-2
CDR3 DNA: TGTGCCAGCAGCTTAACCCCCGAAAACACCGGGGAGCTGTTTTTT; CDR3 protein: CASSLTPENTGELFF; V gene: TRBV7-2; clone size: once; D gene: NA; J gene: TRBJ2-2
CDR3 DNA: TGTGCCAGCACCACTGGACAGGGAAGGAATCAGCCCCAGCATTTT; CDR3 protein: CASTTGQGRNQPQHF; V gene: TRBV2; clone size: NA; D gene: TRBD1; J gene: TRBJ1-5
CDR3 DNA: TGTGCCAGCAGCTTAGCGCGGGGGAGCACCTACGAGCAGTACTTC; CDR3 protein: CASSLARGSTYEQYF; V gene: TRBV7-2; clone size: NA; D gene: TRBD2; J gene: TRBJ2-7
CDR3 DNA: TGTGCCACCAGTGATTTGGGAGCGGGACGCACAGATACGCAGTATTTT; CDR3 protein: CATSDLGAGRTDTQYF; V gene: TRBV24-1; clone size: NA; D gene: TRBD2; J gene: TRBJ2-3
CDR3 DNA: TGTGCCAGCAGCGCCCGGGCCCAGCATTTT; CDR3 protein: CASSARAQHF; V gene: TRBV9; clone size: once; D gene: NA; J gene: TRBJ1-5
CDR3 DNA: TGTGCCAGCAGCCAAGATGGGGCAGGGAACTATGGCTACACCTTC; CDR3 protein: CASSQDGAGNYGYTF; V gene: TRBV4-2; clone size: NA; D gene: NA; J gene: TRBJ1-2
CDR3 DNA: TGTGCCAGTAGTGAGGGCCCTAGCGGGGCCGGCTATGGCTACACCTTC; CDR3 protein: CASSEGPSGAGYGYTF; V gene: TRBV19; clone size: few; D gene: NA; J gene: TRBJ1-2
CDR3 DNA: TGTGCCAGCAGCTTAGTTCGGGATGGCACTGAAGCTTTCTTT; CDR3 protein: CASSLVRDGTEAFF; V gene: TRBV7-2; clone size: NA; D gene: NA; J gene: TRBJ1-1
CDR3 DNA: TGTGCCAGCAGGGGTAGCGGGAGAACCCCCGGAAAGTTCTTC; CDR3 protein: CASRGSGRTPGKFF; V gene: TRBV6-5; clone size: NA; D gene: TRBD2; J gene: TRBJ2-1
CDR3 DNA: TGTGCCAGCAGTGTGGACAGGATTACAGGAAACACCATATATTTT; CDR3 protein: CASSVDRITGNTIYF; V gene: TRBV2; clone size: NA; D gene: TRBD1; J gene: TRBJ1-3
CDR3 DNA: TGTGCCTCCAGTGGGGGTGCGGGAGAGACCCAGTACTTC; CDR3 protein: CASSGGAGETQYF; V gene: TRBV10-3; clone size: NA; D gene: NA; J gene: TRBJ2-5
CDR3 DNA: TGTGCCAGCAGCGTTAGCGGGAGTTTACCAGATACGCAGTATTTT; CDR3 protein: CASSVSGSLPDTQYF; V gene: TRBV9; clone size: NA; D gene: TRBD2; J gene: TRBJ2-3
CDR3 DNA: TGTGCCAGCTCATCCCAACAGCGGGGGGGTCCAACGCAGTATTTT; CDR3 protein: CASSSQQRGGPTQYF; V gene: TRBV18; clone size: NA; D gene: TRBD2; J gene: TRBJ2-3